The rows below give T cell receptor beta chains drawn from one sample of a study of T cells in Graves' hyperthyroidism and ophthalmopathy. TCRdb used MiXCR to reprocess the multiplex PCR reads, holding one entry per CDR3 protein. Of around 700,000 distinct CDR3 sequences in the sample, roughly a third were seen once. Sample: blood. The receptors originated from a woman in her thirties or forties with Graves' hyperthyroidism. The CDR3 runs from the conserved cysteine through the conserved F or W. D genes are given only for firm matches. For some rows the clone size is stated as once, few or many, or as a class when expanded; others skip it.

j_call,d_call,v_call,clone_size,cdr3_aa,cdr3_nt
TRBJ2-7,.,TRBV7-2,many,CASSEPGKRSRNGQYF,TGTGCCAGCAGCGAGCCGGGAAAGCGAAGTCGGAACGGGCAGTACTTC
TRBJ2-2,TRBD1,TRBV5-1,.,CASSLGDTTGTGNTGELFF,TGCGCCAGCAGCTTGGGAGATACAACCGGGACAGGGAACACCGGGGAGCTGTTTTTT
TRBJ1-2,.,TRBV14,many,CASSQGPWGGYTF,TGTGCCAGCAGCCAAGGCCCATGGGGTGGCTACACCTTC
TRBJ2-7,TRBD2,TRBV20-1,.,CSVPIRGDEQYF,TGCAGTGTTCCCATCCGGGGGGACGAGCAGTACTTC
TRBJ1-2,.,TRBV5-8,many,CASSSLVGTNYGYTF,TGTGCCAGCAGCTCGCTTGTAGGGACTAACTATGGCTACACCTTC
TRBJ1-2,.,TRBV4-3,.,CASSQDYGQLYGYTF,TGCGCCAGCAGCCAAGATTATGGACAGCTCTATGGCTACACCTTC
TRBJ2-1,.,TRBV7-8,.,CASSLGGFGQFF,TGTGCCAGCAGCTTAGGGGGATTCGGGCAGTTCTTC
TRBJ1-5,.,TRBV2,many,CASSGPDSNQPQHF,TGTGCCAGCAGCGGGCCCGACAGTAATCAGCCCCAGCATTTT
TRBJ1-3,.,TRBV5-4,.,CASSPGLTGNTIYF,TGTGCCAGCAGCCCTGGACTGACTGGAAACACCATATATTTT
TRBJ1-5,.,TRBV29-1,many,CSVVQGMGQPQHF,TGCAGCGTCGTACAGGGAATGGGTCAGCCCCAGCATTTT
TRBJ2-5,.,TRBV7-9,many,CASSLWRWPPPETQYF,TGTGCCAGCAGCTTATGGCGGTGGCCTCCGCCGGAGACCCAGTACTTC
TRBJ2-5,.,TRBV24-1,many,CATSDRTDIQETQYF,TGTGCCACCAGTGACCGGACAGACATACAAGAGACCCAGTACTTC
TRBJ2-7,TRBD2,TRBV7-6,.,CASSLVGSSGRYEQYF,TGTGCCAGCAGCTTAGTAGGGTCTAGCGGGAGGTATGAGCAGTACTTC
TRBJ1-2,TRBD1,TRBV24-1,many,CATSDQDRAHGYTF,TGTGCCACCAGTGACCAGGACAGGGCTCATGGCTACACCTTC
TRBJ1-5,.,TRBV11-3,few,CASILIRGVNQPQHF,TGTGCCAGCATCCTCATCAGGGGCGTTAATCAGCCCCAGCATTTT
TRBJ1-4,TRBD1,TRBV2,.,CASTGLQGAMEKLFF,TGTGCCAGCACGGGACTACAGGGGGCAATGGAAAAACTGTTTTTT